The subject of this entry is one T cell receptor (beta chain). As yet, its antigen is unknown. The assay that was used to sequence DNA from cultured CD4+ T cells was the Oncomine TCR Beta short-read assay. CD4+ T cells were cultured, and genomic DNA was extracted from them. TCRdb used MiXCR to reprocess the PCR reads, holding one entry per CDR3 protein. This table has tens of thousands of distinct CDR3 sequences, 50% to 65% appearing once. The sample comes from a study of vaccination and CD4 T cells after COVID-19. About the study: Sampling that followed vaccination took place a median about 70 days after dose two, within a range of 14 to 241.

The treatment: 10-day PBMC culture with coronavirus spike peptide pools or control peptides (ViraFEST assay). The TCR was taken from a human donor who received a COVID-19 vaccine. The specimen comprised CD4+ T cells from blood, cultured in vitro, sampled before SARS-CoV-2 vaccination.

CDR3 sequence (DNA): TGTGCCAGCAGACGCAGGGTCCTTGGCAATCAGCCCCAGCATTTT. Encoded protein: CASRRRVLGNQPQHF. The chain combines TRBV6-1 with TRBJ1-5; TRBD1 is a possible D gene (5 bases). V lost 6 bases, J lost 2 bases, and 14 bases lay in between. The CDR3 is made up of 15 amino acids. Germline CDR1 MNHNS, CDR2 SASEGT.